This section outlines one T cell receptor beta chain sequence together with its context. V was pared by 6 bases and J by 0 bases, with 14 bases of the junction left unmatched. This CDR3 is built from 17 residues. Germline V gene data show CDR1 as DFQATT and CDR2 as SNEGSKA (reference sequence). Next came a second PCR, run for roughly 7 to 12 cycles, which used a sample-barcoded 5' primer along with a J-beta primer mix. Each of the cDNA molecules was tagged by a template-switch adaptor with 12 random nucleotides. TCRdb reprocessed the 5' RACE reads via MiXCR and lists one record per CDR3 protein. The sample lists 650,000 or so distinct CDR3 sequences, approximately 52% seen once, with less than 15% in the top ten. This specimen comes from a study of blood T cells in healthy people across ages.

The sequence derives from a woman over 75 in good health. The J gene is TRBJ2-3, the V gene TRBV20-1; 8 bases align to TRBD1. Sequencing was done on a sample of blood. CDR3 coding DNA: TGCAGTGCCGAGGACAGGGCTAGATTACCGAGCACAGATACGCAGTATTTT. Its translation is CSAEDRARLPSTDTQYF.